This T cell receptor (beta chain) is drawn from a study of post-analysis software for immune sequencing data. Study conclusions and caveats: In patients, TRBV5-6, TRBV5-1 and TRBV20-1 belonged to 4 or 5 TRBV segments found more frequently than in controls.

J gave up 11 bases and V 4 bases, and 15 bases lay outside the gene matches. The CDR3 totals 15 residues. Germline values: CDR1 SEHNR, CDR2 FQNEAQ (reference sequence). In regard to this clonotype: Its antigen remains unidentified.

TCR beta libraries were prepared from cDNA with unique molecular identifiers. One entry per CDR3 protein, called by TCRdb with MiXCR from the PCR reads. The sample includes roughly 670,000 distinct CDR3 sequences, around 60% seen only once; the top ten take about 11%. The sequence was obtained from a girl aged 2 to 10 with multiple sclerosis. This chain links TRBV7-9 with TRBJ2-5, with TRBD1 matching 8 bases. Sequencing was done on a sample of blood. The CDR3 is CASSSTGAYPQKQYF. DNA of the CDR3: TGTGCCAGCAGCTCGACAGGGGCCTACCCTCAGAAGCAGTACTTC.